The next 22 T cell receptor beta chains were all read from a single sample in a study of T cell changes during pregnancy in multiple sclerosis. Using immunoSEQ multiplex PCR, the repertoire was profiled, and TCRdb retains in-frame clones only, with some absent. The profile covers tens of thousands of clones, with 80% to 95% appearing a single time and approximately 1% taken by the ten largest. The input for sequencing was peripheral blood, taken in the first trimester of pregnancy. Every receptor here comes from a female donor with multiple sclerosis, enrolled in a pregnancy study.

The chain links TRBV29-1 to TRBJ1-2; unclear D gene. There are 13 residues in the CDR3. CDR1 and CDR2 (germline): SQVTM, ANQGSEA. The V end lost 2 bases, the J end lost 7 bases, and 14 bases lay between the germline ends. In DNA, the CDR3 is TGCAGCGTTGAACCAACTCTGTGCGGTGGCTACACCTTC. Translated: CSVEPTLCGGYTF.

The genes are TRBV10-3 and TRBJ2-1, with D tentatively TRBD2 (6 bases). The CDR3 is 11 residues long. Germline V gives CDR1 ENHRY, CDR2 SYGVKD. V was cut by 2 bases and J by 10 bases, with 6 bases left in between. The CDR3 nucleotides read TGTGCCATCAGTGAGCTAGCGGAGCAGTTCTTC. Protein sequence: CAISELAEQFF.

This clone was counted a single time. The chain uses TRBV4-3 and TRBJ2-5; TRBD1 aligns across 7 bases. The CDR3 has 16 residues. V lost 0 bases to trimming and J lost 5 bases; unmatched junction nucleotides: 9. Germline V lookup: CDR1 LGHNA, CDR2 YSLEER. The CDR3 nucleotides are TGCGCCAGCAGCCAAGACAGGGGGAGCGGTAGTGAGACCCAGTACTTC. This gives the protein CASSQDRGSGSETQYF.

The chain's CDR3 is CAISEGGEKLFF. The DNA for the CDR3 is TGTGCCATCAGTGAGGGGGGGGAAAAACTGTTTTTT. This rearrangement joins TRBV10-3 to TRBJ1-4; D might be TRBD1 (5 bases). V was cut by 2 bases and J by 8 bases, with 6 bases left in between. This CDR3 region has 12 residues. Looked up from germline, CDR1 is ENHRY and CDR2 is SYGVKD.

The V gene is TRBV5-1, the J gene TRBJ1-1; 7 bases map to TRBD1. This CDR3 contains 16 residues. The trim removed 0 bases at V and 0 bases at J, leaving 5 bases unmatched. Per the germline V gene, CDR1 is SGHRS and CDR2 is YFSETQ. CDR3 protein: CASSLAPGQMNTEAFF. CDR3 bases: TGCGCCAGCAGCTTGGCCCCGGGACAGATGAACACTGAAGCTTTCTTT.

The chain uses TRBV4-1 and TRBJ1-4; no reliable D call. The CDR3 is 15 amino acids. Trimming took off 3 bases at V and 1 base at J, with 9 bases between the two ends. CDR1 is MGHRA, CDR2 YSYEKL, per germline. CDR3 sequence reads: CASSQRVLTNEKLFF. For the CDR3, the DNA is TGCGCCAGCAGCCAGCGGGTCCTAACTAATGAAAAACTGTTTTTT.

The rearrangement links TRBV6-1 to TRBJ1-1, with a tentative D call TRBD1 (5 bases). The germline gives CDR1 MNHNS, CDR2 SASEGT. V was cut by 3 bases and J by 4 bases, with 9 bases left in between. CDR3 length: 13 residues. CDR3 nucleotide sequence: TGTGCCAGCAGTGAGCGGAGGGGCACTGAAGCTTTCTTT. Amino acids: CASSERRGTEAFF.

This clone was observed a handful of times. V gene TRBV30 combines with J gene TRBJ1-1; 7 bases are shared with TRBD1. The CDR3 has 13 residues. V trimming: 5 bases; J trimming: 4 bases; junction bases outside the gene matches: 7. From germline, CDR1 is GTSNPN and CDR2 SVGIG (reference sequence). The CDR3 DNA reads TGTGCCTGGGACCAAGGGACAGCCACTGAAGCTTTCTTT. This translates into CAWDQGTATEAFF.

J is TRBJ1-5 and V is TRBV18; a possible D gene is TRBD1 (6 bases). The V gene lost 6 bases and the J gene lost 0 bases, with 6 bases spanning the gap. The CDR3 is 13 amino acids. The germline V gene encodes CDR1 KGHSH and CDR2 LQKENI. CDR3 sequence (DNA): TGTGCCAGCTCGGACAGTAGCAATCAGCCCCAGCATTTT. Translated, it gives CASSDSSNQPQHF.

The V call is TRBV28, the J call TRBJ1-2; tentatively, D is TRBD1 (6 bases). Between the trimmed V and J ends, which lost 6 bases and 2 bases, there was a span of 13 bases. The CDR3 loop spans 14 amino acids. Germline V CDR1 and CDR2: MDHEN, SYDVKM. For the CDR3, the DNA is TGTGCCAGCAGGAAACAGGGCCGAAACTATGGCTACACCTTC. Translating gives CASRKQGRNYGYTF.

The chain is built from TRBV11-3 and TRBJ2-2; TRBD1 might be the D (7 bases). The CDR3 extends over 16 amino acids. CDR1 SGHNT and CDR2 YENEEA come from the germline V gene. Trimming took 1 base from V and 1 from J, leaving 10 bases between them. As DNA, the CDR3 is TGTGCCAGCAGCTTAGGGGGGGACAGGAACACCGGGGAGCTGTTTTTT. Protein product: CASSLGGDRNTGELFF.

The rearrangement joins TRBV7-9 to TRBJ1-5, with a possible D match to TRBD1 (5 bases). The V and J ends lost 4 bases and 1 base respectively, with 17 bases between them. This CDR3 spans 17 amino acids. Germline V gene data show CDR1 as SEHNR and CDR2 as FQNEAQ (reference sequence). The CDR3 DNA reads as TGTGCCAGCAGCTCTAGCGGGGGGGATATAAGCAATCAGCCCCAGCATTTT. Protein: CASSSSGGDISNQPQHF.

The chain carries TRBV5-5 and TRBJ2-7, with a weak D call TRBD1 (6 bases). With 3 bases removed from V and 2 bases from J, the gap between germline ends came to 9 bases. Per the germline V gene, CDR1 is SGHKS and CDR2 is YYEKEE (reference sequence). The CDR3 length is 13 residues. CDR3 DNA: TGTGCCAGCAGCTGGACAGAGACCTACGAGCAGTACTTC. Translation gives CASSWTETYEQYF.

This sequence joins TRBV6-6 and TRBJ2-2; D gene uncertain. Germline V CDR1 and CDR2: MNHNY, SVGAGI (reference sequence). Trimming removed 0 bases at V and 5 bases at J, with 10 bases between. This CDR3 has 15 residues. The CDR3 coding sequence is TGTGCCAGCAGTTACTCGCTAGACGGGACCGGGGAGCTGTTTTTT. It is translated as CASSYSLDGTGELFF.

This chain uses TRBV18 with TRBJ1-2; D may be TRBD1 (6 bases). The V end lost 6 bases, the J end lost 2 bases, and 10 bases lay between the germline ends. Germline CDR1 is KGHSH and CDR2 is LQKENI. The CDR3 sequence is 13 residues long. Here the CDR3 reads CASSSTGNYGYTF. In DNA form, the CDR3 reads TGTGCCAGCTCCTCGACAGGAAACTATGGCTACACCTTC.

The gene calls are TRBV27 and TRBJ1-2; a weak D match, TRBD1 (5 bases). This CDR3 contains 11 residues. The germline V gene has CDR1 MNHEY and CDR2 SMNVEV (reference sequence). V was pared by 2 bases and J by 9 bases, with 7 bases between. The CDR3 loop is CASSLGGSYTF. CDR3 DNA sequence: TGTGCCAGCAGTTTAGGGGGGAGCTACACCTTC.

This clone turned up a few times. The chain links TRBV19 to TRBJ2-2; 8 nucleotides match TRBD1. The trim removed 2 bases at V and 5 bases at J, leaving 4 bases unmatched. The CDR3 is 15 residues long. Germline V gives CDR1 LNHDA, CDR2 SQIVND (reference sequence). CDR3: CASSIRDRRTGELFF. The CDR3 DNA follows: TGTGCCAGTAGTATAAGGGACAGGCGAACCGGGGAGCTGTTTTTT.

The chain is built from TRBV2 and TRBJ2-3, with D perhaps TRBD2 (5 bases). V lost 8 bases to trimming and J lost 1 base, with 13 bases between them. The germline gives CDR1 SNHLY, CDR2 FYNNEI. This CDR3 region has 14 residues. CDR3 sequence reads: CASRLGRGTDTQYF. Written as DNA, the CDR3 is TGTGCCAGCCGCCTAGGGCGGGGCACAGATACGCAGTATTTT.

This rearrangement joins TRBV6-1 to TRBJ1-2, with 10 bases identical to TRBD1. The CDR3 sequence is 14 residues long. Germline V gene data show CDR1 as MNHNS and CDR2 as SASEGT. Unmatched junction bases numbered 8, after V lost 5 bases and J lost 8 bases. This chain's CDR3 is CASSLGQGRGGYTF. In DNA, the CDR3 is TGTGCCAGCAGTCTGGGACAGGGGCGTGGAGGCTACACCTTC.

The chain employs TRBV7-8 and TRBJ1-3; D unclear. The V end was cut by 5 bases, the J end by 0 bases, with 17 bases between. CDR3 length equals 17 residues. Germline V gene data show CDR1 as SGHVS and CDR2 as FQNEAQ. The CDR3 spells CASSPHEVPYSGNTIYF. The DNA for the CDR3 is TGTGCCAGCAGCCCCCACGAGGTACCATACTCTGGAAACACCATATATTTT.

The V and J genes are TRBV9 and TRBJ2-1; 8 bases fit TRBD2. With V trimmed by 4 bases and J by 3 bases, 9 bases remained unmatched. This CDR3 spans 16 amino acids. CDR1 and CDR2 (germline): SGDLS, YYNGEE. CDR3 bases: TGTGCCAGCAGCTTTCTAGCGGGTTCGATCTACAATGAGCAGTTCTTC. It codes for CASSFLAGSIYNEQFF.

This rearrangement joins TRBV5-1 to TRBJ2-2, with TRBD2 identical over 10 bases. Germline assignment: CDR1 SGHRS and CDR2 YFSETQ. CDR3 length: 15 amino acids. With V trimmed by 7 bases and J by 4 bases, 7 bases remained unmatched. This CDR3 is CASGPLAGRTGELFF. The CDR3 region has the DNA TGCGCCAGCGGACCACTAGCGGGGCGCACCGGGGAGCTGTTTTTT.